The following is a TCR beta chain sequence with its context. These data belong to a study of shared clonotypes between healthy human individuals. Deep was the level at which the assay was run. Genomic DNA belonging to each subset was distributed in equal measure over several immunoSEQ plates. The authors loaded around 220 ng DNA, roughly 33,000 T cell genomes, into sorted-subset replicate PCRs. In the authors' workflow: Filtering was not the same, since immunoSEQ gave junction-only sequences without quality scores. TCRdb keeps only in-frame clones here, not all; method: immunoSEQ multiplex PCR. That table gives V, J and clone size, and the DNA gave D and trimming. The repertoire holds approximately 2.4 million clones, with about 94% as singletons. The CDR3 contains 23 residues. V dropped 2 bases and J dropped 1; count of bases not matched to a gene: 26. Germline CDR1 is MDHEN and CDR2 is SYDVKM.

Sequenced material: naive CD4+ T cells sorted from blood. Subset here: CD45RA+ positively selected. This sequence joins TRBV28 and TRBJ1-5, with 7 bases aligning to TRBD1. This TCR came from a man aged 18-30 years in good health. CDR3 bases: TGTGCCAGCAGTTTAATTAGAGGGGGCGGGGTAGGACAGTGGGCAGGAAGCAATCAGCCCCAGCATTTT. It codes for CASSLIRGGGVGQWAGSNQPQHF.